The sequence of this T cell receptor beta chain was determined in a study of preoperative IRX-2 immunotherapy in early breast cancer. Treatment given: preoperative locoregional IRX-2 cytokine immunotherapy. Patients received preoperative, locoregional IRX-2 cytokine immunotherapy in a phase Ib study. Clones were read by immunoSEQ multiplex PCR, and TCRdb kept only the in-frame ones, dropping some. This sample carries some 30,000 clones, under 90% of them seen once, and the ten largest clones take 1.6%. From germline, CDR1 is LGHNT and CDR2 FRNRAP. CDR3 size: 12 residues. Sample: tumor tissue, taken after IRX-2 immunotherapy. This TCR came from a human donor with breast cancer. The J gene is TRBJ2-1, the V gene TRBV12-5, with D uncertain. The CDR3 DNA follows: TGTGCCAGCACCCCCCCGTCGTATGAGCAGTTCTTC. It yields the protein CASTPPSYEQFF.